This TCR beta chain was found in a study of tumor-infiltrating lymphocytes in primary liver carcinoma. The wider study: The patients included men and women who were aged 30 to 69 years.

Reverse transcription of about 500 ng total RNA with a constant-region primer produced TCR beta cDNA. Modified slightly, ARM-PCR produced TCR beta libraries over three nested multiplex PCR rounds. Use of TRBV1-TRBV30 forward primers with a C-beta reverse primer characterized the first two PCR rounds, which lasted around 10 cycles each. TCRdb called the multiplex PCR reads again in MiXCR, with one record for every CDR3 protein. The table shows 250,000 to 400,000 distinct CDR3 sequences, with 65% occurring only once. For blood RNA, unsorted whole blood served as the source, and germline DNA was extracted too. Prior to surgery, approximately 4 milliliters of peripheral blood were drawn. From germline, CDR1 is MNHEY and CDR2 SVGEGT. V shed 4 bases and J shed 0 bases, with 4 bases lying between them. This CDR3 has 14 amino acids. For this clonotype: A much larger clone differs by one base, so this may be a read error.

This chain joins TRBV6-2 or TRBV6-3 and TRBJ2-6; no clear D gene. Specimen: peripheral blood. This sequence was found in a man between 40 and 49 years old with primary liver carcinoma and hepatitis B virus infection. The CDR3 DNA reads as TGTGCCAGCAGTTGCATCTCTGGGGCCAACGTCCTGACTTTC. This codes for CASSCISGANVLTF.